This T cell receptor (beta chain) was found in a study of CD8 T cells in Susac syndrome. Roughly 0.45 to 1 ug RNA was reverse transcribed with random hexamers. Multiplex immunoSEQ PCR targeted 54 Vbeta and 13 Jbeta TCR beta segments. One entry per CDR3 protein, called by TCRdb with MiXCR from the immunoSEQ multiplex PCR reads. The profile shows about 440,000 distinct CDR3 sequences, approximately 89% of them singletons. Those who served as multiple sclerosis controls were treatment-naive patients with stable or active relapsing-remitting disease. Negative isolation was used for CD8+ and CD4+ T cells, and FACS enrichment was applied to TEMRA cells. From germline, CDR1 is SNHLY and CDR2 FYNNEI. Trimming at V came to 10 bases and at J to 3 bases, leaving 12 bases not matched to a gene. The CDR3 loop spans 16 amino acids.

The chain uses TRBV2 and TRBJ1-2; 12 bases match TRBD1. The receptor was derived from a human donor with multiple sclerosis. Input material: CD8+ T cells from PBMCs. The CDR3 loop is CATMGQGARGDYGYTF. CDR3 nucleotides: TGTGCCACCATGGGACAGGGGGCACGGGGGGACTATGGCTACACCTTC.